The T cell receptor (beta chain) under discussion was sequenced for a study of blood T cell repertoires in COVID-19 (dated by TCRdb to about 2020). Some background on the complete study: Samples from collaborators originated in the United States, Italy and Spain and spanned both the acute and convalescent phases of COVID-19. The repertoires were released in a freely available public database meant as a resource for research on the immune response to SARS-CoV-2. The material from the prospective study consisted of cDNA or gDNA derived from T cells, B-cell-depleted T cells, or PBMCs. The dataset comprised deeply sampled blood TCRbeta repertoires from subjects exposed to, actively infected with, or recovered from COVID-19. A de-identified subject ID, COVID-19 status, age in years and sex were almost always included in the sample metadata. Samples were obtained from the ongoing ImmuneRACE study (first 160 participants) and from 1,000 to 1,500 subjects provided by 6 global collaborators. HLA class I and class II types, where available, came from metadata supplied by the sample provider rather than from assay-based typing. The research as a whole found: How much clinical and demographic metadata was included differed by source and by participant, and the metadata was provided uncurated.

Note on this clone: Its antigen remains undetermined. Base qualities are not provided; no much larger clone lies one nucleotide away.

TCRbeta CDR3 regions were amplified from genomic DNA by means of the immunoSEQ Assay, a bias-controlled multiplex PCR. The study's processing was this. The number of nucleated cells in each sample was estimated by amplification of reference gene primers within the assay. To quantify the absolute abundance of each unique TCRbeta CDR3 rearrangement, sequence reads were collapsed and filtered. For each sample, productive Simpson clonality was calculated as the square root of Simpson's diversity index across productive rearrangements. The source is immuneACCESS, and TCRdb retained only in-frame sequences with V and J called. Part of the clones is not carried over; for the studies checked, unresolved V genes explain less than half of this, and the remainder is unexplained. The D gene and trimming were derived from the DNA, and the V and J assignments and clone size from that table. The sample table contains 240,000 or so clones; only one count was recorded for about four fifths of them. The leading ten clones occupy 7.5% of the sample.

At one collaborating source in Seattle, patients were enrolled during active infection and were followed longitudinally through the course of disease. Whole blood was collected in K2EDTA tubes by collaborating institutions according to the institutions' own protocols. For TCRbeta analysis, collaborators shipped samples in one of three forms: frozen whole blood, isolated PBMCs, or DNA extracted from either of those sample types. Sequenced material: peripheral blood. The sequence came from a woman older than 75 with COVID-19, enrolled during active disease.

Here the CDR3 is given as CASSYPFGKASSYNEQFF. The DNA reads TGTGCCAGCAGTTACCCTTTTGGTAAAGCGAGCTCCTACAATGAGCAGTTCTTC. The chain is encoded by TRBV28 joined to TRBJ2-1; the D gene remains uncertain. V gives up 4 bases and J gives up 0 bases, and the segment between their germline ends measures 19 bases. The CDR3 starts with the cysteine, ends with the phenylalanine, and has 18 residues. Just CDR3 DNA is preserved here, 54 bases in frame from base 1. The germline V gene sets CDR1 to MDHEN and CDR2 to SYDVKM.